This T cell receptor beta chain was identified in a study of shared clonotypes between healthy human individuals. General study findings and limits: Tissue TCR repertoires likely differ from these blood-only repertoires.

V lost 0 bases and J 7 bases, leaving 17 bases between the germline ends. This CDR3 has 16 amino acids. Germline CDR1 SGHNT, CDR2 YYREEE (reference sequence). Donors comprised healthy HIV-negative adults lacking recent acute infections or vaccinations. Libraries were prepared by immunoSEQ multiplex PCR; TCRdb keeps only in-frame clonotypes and omits some of them. The sample shows under 2.5 million clones, around 92% of them seen only once. A note on this clone: Its target is unknown.

The sequence came from a man aged 18 to 30 in good health. Some clones in this sample may be carry-over from other donors' samples. This chain connects TRBV5-4 to TRBJ2-1, with a possible D match to TRBD2 (5 bases). The sequenced sample consisted of naive CD4+ T cells from PBMCs. Subset given: CD45RA+ positively selected. CDR3 in DNA: TGTGCCAGCAGCTTGGGAAGGACCCGGGATAGGAATGAGCAGTTCTTC. It translates to CASSLGRTRDRNEQFF.